This is a list of T cell receptor beta chains from one sample in a study of blood T cells in healthy people across ages. In TCRdb, the 5' RACE reads were re-called with MiXCR into one record per CDR3 protein. The sample includes about 1,800,000 distinct CDR3 sequences, roughly 28% of them seen just once. The sequenced sample was blood. The receptors stem from a young woman in good health. The CDR3 runs from the conserved cysteine through the conserved F or W. A D gene is named only where the DNA matches it firmly. Only some rows state a clone size, as once, few, many or a class for expanded clones.

TRBJ2-7	TRBV15	TRBD2	-	CATSRDGVAGGSYEQYF	TGTGCCACCAGCAGAGATGGAGTAGCGGGAGGGTCCTACGAGCAGTACTTC
TRBJ2-7	TRBV6-6	TRBD2	-	CASRPPSGGYEQYF	TGTGCCAGCAGACCACCTAGCGGGGGATACGAGCAGTACTTC
TRBJ1-2	TRBV6-6	-	many	CASSYSKTGADGYTF	TGTGCCAGCAGTTACTCGAAGACGGGGGCGGATGGCTACACCTTC
TRBJ2-1	TRBV24-1	-	many	CATSDPSDKNEQFF	TGTGCCACCAGTGACCCTTCGGACAAGAATGAGCAGTTCTTC
TRBJ2-5	TRBV29-1	-	many	CSVVTETETQYF	TGCAGCGTGGTGACAGAGACAGAGACCCAGTACTTC
TRBJ2-3	TRBV12-3/TRBV12-4	-	many	CASRPDGTDTQYF	TGTGCCAGCAGACCGGACGGCACAGATACGCAGTATTTT
TRBJ2-7	TRBV29-1	TRBD2	many	CSGPTSGGSYEQYF	TGCAGCGGACCTACTAGCGGGGGCTCCTACGAGCAGTACTTC
TRBJ2-1	TRBV3-1	-	-	CASSGDLGLLYNEQFF	TGTGCCAGCAGCGGAGACTTAGGCCTCCTCTACAATGAGCAGTTCTTC
TRBJ2-1	TRBV7-2	TRBD2	-	CASSSGTAGGDEQFF	TGTGCCAGCAGTTCCGGGACAGCGGGAGGGGATGAGCAGTTCTTC
TRBJ2-6	TRBV29-1	-	many	CSVEDGGYSGANVLTF	TGCAGCGTTGAAGATGGAGGGTACTCTGGGGCCAACGTCCTGACTTTC
TRBJ2-4	TRBV7-2	TRBD2	-	CASSLSGGAYNEQYF	TGTGCCAGCAGCCTTAGCGGGGGAGCCTACAATGAGCAGTACTTC
TRBJ2-3	TRBV7-2	-	few	CASSSRGRGDSTDTQYF	TGTGCCAGCAGCTCCAGGGGGCGGGGGGATAGCACAGATACGCAGTATTTT
TRBJ2-5	TRBV30	-	many	CAWRVGGAKTQYF	TGTGCCTGGAGGGTCGGGGGCGCGAAGACCCAGTACTTC
TRBJ2-2	TRBV5-1	TRBD1	-	CASSPDRDTGELFF	TGCGCCAGCAGCCCCGACAGGGACACCGGGGAGCTGTTTTTT
TRBJ1-1	TRBV7-2	-	-	CASSLASAGNTEAFF	TGTGCCAGCAGCTTAGCATCCGCGGGGAACACTGAAGCTTTCTTT
TRBJ2-7	TRBV29-1	-	many	CSVGDTSYEQYF	TGCAGCGTGGGGGACACCTCCTACGAGCAGTACTTC
TRBJ1-4	TRBV7-2	-	many	CASSLRGGPRDEKLFF	TGTGCCAGCAGCTTAAGAGGGGGTCCGAGAGATGAAAAACTGTTTTTT
TRBJ1-2	TRBV4-2	TRBD1	-	CASSQSVQTGIVGYTF	TGTGCCAGCAGCCAAAGTGTCCAGACAGGGATTGTCGGCTACACCTTC
TRBJ2-5	TRBV28	-	-	CASSLVDGGQETQYF	TGTGCCAGCAGTTTAGTGGATGGGGGTCAAGAGACCCAGTACTTC
TRBJ2-1	TRBV12-3/TRBV12-4	-	few	CASSPLQVNEQFF	TGTGCCAGCAGTCCCCTGCAAGTCAATGAGCAGTTCTTC
TRBJ1-1	TRBV2	-	few	CASLQGSAEAFF	TGTGCCAGCCTACAGGGCAGCGCTGAAGCTTTCTTT
TRBJ2-3	TRBV2	TRBD2	-	CASSVGQSGVRTDTQYF	TGTGCCAGCAGTGTGGGCCAAAGCGGGGTGCGCACAGATACGCAGTATTTT
TRBJ2-7	TRBV5-1	TRBD1	-	CASSLPPGQNTYEQYF	TGCGCCAGCAGCTTGCCTCCGGGACAGAATACCTACGAGCAGTACTTC
TRBJ2-3	TRBV20-1	-	few	CSARGPTRGTQYF	TGCAGTGCCCGGGGACCGACTCGGGGTACGCAGTATTTT
TRBJ2-7	TRBV6-5	TRBD1	few	CASTVGQGPYEQYF	TGTGCCAGCACCGTTGGACAGGGACCCTACGAGCAGTACTTC
TRBJ1-6	TRBV27	-	few	CASSYRARNSPLHF	TGTGCCAGCAGCTACAGGGCTCGGAATTCACCCCTCCACTTT
TRBJ1-6	TRBV5-6	-	few	CASSLSTAPNSPLHF	TGTGCCAGCAGCCTGTCGACAGCTCCCAATTCACCCCTCCACTTT
TRBJ1-1	TRBV5-1	-	few	CASSLGGTSSNGVFF	TGCGCCAGCAGCTTGGGAGGGACATCCTCAAACGGTGTTTTCTTT
TRBJ1-5	TRBV24-1	-	-	CATSDVTANQPQHF	TGTGCCACCAGTGATGTGACAGCAAATCAGCCCCAGCATTTT
TRBJ2-1	TRBV7-2	-	once	CASSASRGNQETQFF	TGTGCCAGCAGCGCCTCGAGGGGGAACCAAGAGACCCAGTTCTTC
TRBJ2-4	TRBV9	TRBD2	few	CASSEAAGGSIQYF	TGTGCCAGCAGCGAGGCGGCGGGAGGGAGCATTCAGTACTTC
TRBJ1-2	TRBV5-5	TRBD1	many	CASSAGTANYGYTF	TGTGCCAGCAGCGCCGGGACAGCTAACTATGGCTACACCTTC
TRBJ2-1	TRBV5-1	TRBD2	many	CASSPGLAEENEQFF	TGCGCCAGCAGTCCCGGACTAGCGGAGGAGAATGAGCAGTTCTTC
TRBJ2-7	TRBV10-3	-	-	CAIREFGQGDEQYF	TGTGCCATCCGTGAGTTCGGGCAGGGTGACGAGCAGTACTTC
TRBJ1-6	TRBV12-3/TRBV12-4	-	-	CASSFGVSGVGSPLHF	TGTGCCAGCAGTTTTGGCGTCAGCGGGGTGGGTTCACCCCTCCACTTT
TRBJ2-3	TRBV11-2	TRBD2	-	CASSPPSTSGRLDTQYF	TGTGCCAGCAGCCCGCCATCGACTAGCGGGAGATTGGATACGCAGTATTTT
TRBJ2-5	TRBV4-2	-	few	CACSQEGRGETQYF	TGTGCCTGCAGCCAAGAGGGCAGGGGAGAGACCCAGTACTTC
TRBJ2-3	TRBV7-2	-	few	CASSLAPPTVGDTQYF	TGTGCCAGCAGCTTAGCTCCGCCTACCGTGGGAGATACGCAGTATTTT
TRBJ1-5	TRBV28	TRBD1	-	CASSSTTGGLGQPQHF	TGTGCCAGCAGTTCAACGACAGGGGGCCTTGGTCAGCCCCAGCATTTT
TRBJ2-5	TRBV5-1	TRBD2	many	CASSRQREETQYF	TGCGCCAGCAGCCGTCAGCGGGAGGAGACCCAGTACTTC
TRBJ1-5	TRBV6-1	TRBD1	few	CASTLGQPNQPQHF	TGTGCCAGCACCCTGGGACAGCCCAATCAGCCCCAGCATTTT
TRBJ2-7	TRBV20-1	TRBD1	many	CSAMGQGAGEQYF	TGCAGTGCTATGGGACAGGGGGCTGGGGAGCAGTACTTC
TRBJ2-1	TRBV7-9	-	-	CASSLAIGTNEQFF	TGTGCCAGCAGCTTAGCGATTGGAACTAATGAGCAGTTCTTC
TRBJ1-5	TRBV29-1	-	few	CSVASMANQPQHF	TGCAGCGTTGCTAGTATGGCGAATCAGCCCCAGCATTTT
TRBJ2-5	TRBV12-3/TRBV12-4	TRBD2	many	CASSSPLAGGQETQYF	TGTGCCAGCAGTTCACCCTTAGCGGGAGGGCAGGAGACCCAGTACTTC
TRBJ2-5	TRBV14	TRBD1	-	CASSQDYRGMYF	TGTGCCAGCAGCCAAGATTACAGGGGGATGTACTTC
TRBJ2-1	TRBV7-2	-	-	CASSSQGSNKDEQFF	TGTGCCAGCAGCTCTCAGGGATCCAATAAAGATGAGCAGTTCTTC
TRBJ2-7	TRBV4-1	-	-	CASSQDPGAEQYF	TGCGCCAGCAGCCAAGATCCGGGGGCCGAGCAGTACTTC
TRBJ2-3	TRBV5-1	TRBD2	few	CASSWTSGTNTQYF	TGCGCCAGCAGCTGGACTAGCGGGACGAATACGCAGTATTTT
TRBJ2-3	TRBV20-1	-	-	CSAGGRYTRYF	TGCAGTGCTGGGGGGAGATATACGCGGTATTTT
TRBJ2-6	TRBV5-1	TRBD1	few	CASSQGQFLSGANVLTF	TGCGCCAGCAGCCAGGGACAGTTCCTCTCTGGGGCCAACGTCCTGACTTTC
TRBJ1-1	TRBV7-2	-	-	CASSCALADTEAFF	TGTGCCAGCAGCTGCGCCCTTGCGGACACTGAAGCTTTCTTT
TRBJ1-1	TRBV5-1	-	-	CACSLAGDPEAFF	TGCGCCTGCAGCTTGGCAGGGGACCCTGAAGCTTTCTTT
TRBJ1-1	TRBV7-9	-	-	CASSLSQGEKAFF	TGTGCCAGCAGCTTATCGCAGGGAGAAAAAGCTTTCTTT
TRBJ1-4	TRBV5-6	TRBD1	-	CASSPWTGGPRNEKLFF	TGTGCCAGCAGCCCGTGGACAGGGGGCCCTCGGAATGAAAAACTGTTTTTT